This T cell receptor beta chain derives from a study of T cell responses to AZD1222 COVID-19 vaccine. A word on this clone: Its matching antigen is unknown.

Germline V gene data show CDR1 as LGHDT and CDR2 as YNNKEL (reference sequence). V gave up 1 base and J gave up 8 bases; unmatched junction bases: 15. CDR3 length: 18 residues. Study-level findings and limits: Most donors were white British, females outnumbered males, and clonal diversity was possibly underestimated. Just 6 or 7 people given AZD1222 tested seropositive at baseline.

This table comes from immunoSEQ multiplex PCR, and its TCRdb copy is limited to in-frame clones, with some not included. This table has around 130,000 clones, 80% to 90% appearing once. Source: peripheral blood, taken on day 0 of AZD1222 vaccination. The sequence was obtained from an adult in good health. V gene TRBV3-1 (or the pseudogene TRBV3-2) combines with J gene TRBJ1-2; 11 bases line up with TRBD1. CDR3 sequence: CASSQGSLDRGRVRGYTF. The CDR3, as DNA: TGTGCCAGCAGCCAAGGGTCTCTGGACAGGGGGCGCGTGAGAGGCTACACCTTC.